Below are 24 T cell receptor beta chains sequenced from a single sample in a study of T cell changes during pregnancy in multiple sclerosis. The assay was immunoSEQ multiplex PCR, and TCRdb's table has in-frame clones only and misses some. The repertoire holds 50,000 to 70,000 clones, with roughly 93% as singletons. This material consisted of peripheral blood, taken after pregnancy. The receptors derive from a female donor with multiple sclerosis, enrolled in a pregnancy study.

The V call is TRBV19, the J call TRBJ2-7; possibly TRBD1 for D (6 bases). V lost 2 bases to trimming and J lost 5 bases, with 10 bases between them. This CDR3 comprises 13 residues. Germline V gene lookup returns CDR1 LNHDA and CDR2 SQIVND (reference sequence). The CDR3 nucleotides are TGTGCCAGTAGTATACAGGGGAATAACGAGCAGTACTTC. Amino acids: CASSIQGNNEQYF.

This chain joins TRBV7-3 and TRBJ2-7; D is undetermined. V lost 1 base to trimming and J lost 1 base, with 5 bases between them. CDR1 and CDR2 from the germline V gene are SGHTA and FQGTGA. The CDR3 has 13 residues. CDR3 DNA sequence: TGTGCCAGCAGCTTAAATCCATCCTACGAGCAGTACTTC. This translates into CASSLNPSYEQYF.

The chain combines TRBV28 with TRBJ1-2; no firm D call. V shed 8 bases and J shed 3 bases, with 7 bases lying between them. CDR3 length: 11 residues. The germline CDR1 and CDR2 sequences are MDHEN and SYDVKM. Here the CDR3 DNA reads TGTGCCAGCCTACGGGACTATGGCTACACCTTC. Amino acid sequence: CASLRDYGYTF.

The sample holds one count of this clone. CDR3 coding DNA: TGTGCCTCCCGGGACAGGGAGGGATTTGGCTACACCTTC. Translating it yields CASRDREGFGYTF. This chain joins TRBV6-6 and TRBJ1-2; 9 bases map to TRBD1. The CDR3 covers 13 residues. Germline V gene lookup returns CDR1 MNHNY and CDR2 SVGAGI (reference sequence). The junction had 11 bases not matched to a gene; V was cut back by 11 bases and J by 7 bases.

As for this clone: The germline gene is not matched at one end of the junction; a read error may be the cause. The chain has TRBV7-7 and TRBJ2-1; 7 bases are a match to TRBD2. The CDR3 is 21 residues long. Germline V gives CDR1 SSHAT, CDR2 FNYEAQ (reference sequence). The CDR3, as DNA: TGTGCTAGCAGCTTTCATGAGTTAGGGACTACTGGGGCTCTAAACGGCAATGAGCAGTTCTTC. It is translated as CASSFHELGTTGALNGNEQFF.

This chain links TRBV7-2 with TRBJ2-7, with TRBD2 identical over 7 bases. CDR1 is SGHTA, CDR2 FQGNSA, per germline. This CDR3 has 14 amino acids. Unmatched junction bases numbered 2, after V lost 3 bases and J lost 0 bases. CDR3 sequence reads: CASSFGGGSYEQYF. The CDR3 nucleotides are TGTGCCAGCAGCTTTGGGGGGGGCTCCTACGAGCAGTACTTC.

This rearrangement joins TRBV6-5 to TRBJ1-2, with 7 bases aligning to TRBD1. V shed 2 bases, J shed 8 bases, and the junction held 11 bases outside the gene matches. This CDR3 is built from 15 residues. Germline V gives CDR1 MNHEY, CDR2 SVGAGI. The DNA for the CDR3 is TGTGCCAGCAGTTACCTTGTGACAGGGAATAAGGGCTACACCTTC. Translating gives CASSYLVTGNKGYTF.

This clone was picked up one time. The rearrangement joins TRBV7-9 to TRBJ2-7; D unresolved. Germline V CDR1 and CDR2: SEHNR, FQNEAQ (reference sequence). Trimming left V 1 base short and J 1 base short, with 8 bases between. The CDR3 length is 14 residues. The CDR3 spells CASSLGSGSYEQYF. In DNA, the CDR3 is TGTGCCAGCAGCTTAGGTTCAGGATCCTACGAGCAGTACTTC.

This clone has a single count. This chain joins TRBV5-1 and TRBJ2-5; 8 bases are shared with TRBD1. J lost 2 bases, V lost 3 bases, and 6 bases had no gene match. This CDR3 has 15 amino acids. Germline V CDR1 and CDR2: SGHRS, YFSETQ. CDR3 sequence reads: CASSSSGTGQETQYF. CDR3 DNA: TGCGCCAGCAGCTCTTCCGGGACAGGACAAGAGACCCAGTACTTC.

In its sample, this clone was seen once. The chain is built from TRBV11-2 and TRBJ2-7, with 13 bases identical to TRBD2. V shed 4 bases and J 6 bases; nucleotides not matched to a gene: 18. CDR3 length equals 19 residues. Germline CDR1 reads SGHAT; CDR2 reads FQNNGV. The CDR3 DNA reads TGTGCCAGCAGCTCACCGGGGGGACTAGCGGGACCAGGGGGGCGCGAGCAGTACTTC. Translation: CASSSPGGLAGPGGREQYF.

The chain employs TRBV18 and TRBJ1-1, with 7 bases lining up with TRBD1. Germline loops: CDR1 KGHSH, CDR2 LQKENI. This CDR3 is 15 amino acids long. The ends lost 3 bases at V and 1 base at J; junction bases unmatched: 5. CDR3 in amino acids: CASSPRGTGNTEAFF. The CDR3, as DNA: TGTGCCAGCTCACCCAGGGGGACGGGGAACACTGAAGCTTTCTTT.

This chain connects TRBV4-2 to TRBJ2-1, with TRBD2 matching 11 bases. The germline V gene encodes CDR1 LGHNA and CDR2 YNFKEQ. The CDR3 extends over 15 amino acids. Trimming removed 4 bases from V and 10 bases from J; junction bases left unmatched: 9. Here the CDR3 reads CASSREYRLAGEQFF. CDR3 nucleotide sequence: TGTGCCAGCAGCCGAGAATACCGACTAGCGGGAGAGCAGTTCTTC.

This clone was recorded once. CDR3 nucleotides: TGTGCCAGCAGTAGCGGGACAGGACTAGCGGGAGTTGCAGATACGCAGTATTTT. Protein product: CASSSGTGLAGVADTQYF. This chain connects TRBV28 to TRBJ2-3; 13 bases map to TRBD2. The germline CDR1 and CDR2 sequences are MDHEN and SYDVKM. V was clipped by 5 bases and J by 4 bases; unmatched bases: 12. This CDR3 contains 18 residues. The full variable domain, rest sourced from reference TRBV28 and TRBJ2-3, is DVKVTQSSRYLVKRTGEKVFLECVQDMDHENMFWYRQDPGLGLRLIYFSYDVKMKEKGDIPEGYSVSREKKERFSLILESASTNQTSMYLCASSSGTGLAGVADTQYFGPGTRLTVL.

The chain is built from TRBV19 and TRBJ1-2; D possibly corresponds to TRBD1 (5 bases). The CDR3 runs 15 residues. Germline V gene data show CDR1 as LNHDA and CDR2 as SQIVND (reference sequence). V was shortened by 3 bases and J by 7 bases, with 18 bases between the two germline ends. The CDR3 nucleotides are TGTGCCAGTAGTATTTGGGGCAGCGATTCTACTGGCTACACCTTC. This sequence encodes CASSIWGSDSTGYTF.

The chain employs TRBV28 and TRBJ2-1; D unclear. The V gene's germline CDR1 is MDHEN and CDR2 SYDVKM. V gave up 5 bases and J gave up 6 bases, with 8 bases separating them. CDR3 length: 12 residues. The CDR3 sequence is CASSPLSNEQFF. The CDR3 nucleotides are TGTGCCAGCAGTCCCCTGAGCAATGAGCAGTTCTTC.

The chain couples TRBV11-3 to TRBJ2-7, with 8 bases identical to TRBD2. CDR3 length: 14 amino acids. Trimming removed 3 bases from V and 4 bases from J; junction bases left unmatched: 5. The V gene's germline CDR1 is SGHNT and CDR2 YENEEA. CDR3 amino acids: CASSFETSGYEQYF. CDR3 DNA: TGTGCCAGCAGCTTCGAAACTAGCGGTTACGAGCAGTACTTC.

The CDR3 nucleotides read TGTGCCAGCAGTTTATCTCCCCCCCCGACTAGGGCCCGAGGGTATTTT. Encoded protein: CASSLSPPPTRARGYF. This chain uses TRBV27 with TRBJ2-3, with D maybe TRBD2 (6 bases). V was cut by 0 bases and J by 14 bases, with 24 bases left in between. CDR1 and CDR2 from the germline V gene are MNHEY and SMNVEV (reference sequence). The CDR3 has 16 residues.

This clone showed up just once. The rearrangement joins TRBV5-4 to TRBJ2-7; TRBD2 matches 9 bases. Trimming at V came to 4 bases and at J to 4 bases, leaving 18 bases not matched to a gene. The CDR3 is made up of 18 amino acids. Germline values: CDR1 SGHNT, CDR2 YYREEE (reference sequence). CDR3 bases: TGTGCCAGCAGCCCGACTAGCGGATCCAGTCGAGGGAAATACGAGCAGTACTTC. Protein sequence: CASSPTSGSSRGKYEQYF.

The chain carries TRBV19 and TRBJ2-7; 9 nucleotides line up with TRBD1. The germline CDR1 and CDR2 sequences are LNHDA and SQIVND (reference sequence). The CDR3 totals 15 residues. J lost 6 bases, V lost 2 bases, and 8 bases had no gene match. The CDR3 DNA reads as TGTGCCAGTAGTATAAGCGGGACAGGGCCCTCCGAGCAGTACTTC. Residues: CASSISGTGPSEQYF.

This sequence joins TRBV10-3 and TRBJ1-2; 9 nucleotides line up with TRBD1. Germline CDR1 ENHRY, CDR2 SYGVKD. The CDR3 totals 13 residues. With 10 bases clipped from V and 6 bases from J, the junction kept 9 bases outside the gene matches. The CDR3 loop reads CATLRGTGNGYTF. The CDR3, as DNA: TGTGCCACTCTCCGCGGGACAGGGAATGGCTACACCTTC.

The V and J genes are TRBV6-6 and TRBJ1-2, with TRBD1 as a possible D gene (5 bases). The CDR3 totals 14 residues. CDR1 and CDR2 from the germline V gene are MNHNY and SVGAGI (reference sequence). With 2 bases removed from V and 0 bases from J, the gap between germline ends came to 7 bases. The CDR3 sequence: CASSYDRPNYGYTF. The CDR3 coding sequence is TGTGCCAGCAGTTACGACAGACCTAACTATGGCTACACCTTC.

The genes are TRBV6-5 and TRBJ2-7, with D uncertain. V was cut by 5 bases and J by 2 bases, with 13 bases left in between. The CDR3 totals 14 residues. Germline V CDR1 and CDR2: MNHEY, SVGAGI. The CDR3 loop reads CASSTEDSAYEQYF. The CDR3 DNA reads as TGTGCCAGCAGTACCGAAGACTCCGCCTACGAGCAGTACTTC.

This clone was seen a few times. This rearrangement joins TRBV4-2 to TRBJ2-7; 9 bases are a match to TRBD1. The V gene's germline CDR1 is LGHNA and CDR2 YNFKEQ. The CDR3 spans 16 residues. Trimming at V came to 0 bases and at J to 7 bases, leaving 10 bases not matched to a gene. This chain's CDR3 is CASSQDIGTGPGEQYF. DNA for the CDR3: TGTGCCAGCAGCCAAGATATTGGGACAGGGCCGGGGGAGCAGTACTTC.

V gene TRBV5-4 combines with J gene TRBJ2-4; 9 bases line up with TRBD2. This CDR3 region has 17 residues. J was trimmed by 0 bases and V by 2 bases; bases with no gene match: 6. The germline gives CDR1 SGHNT, CDR2 YYREEE (reference sequence). In DNA form, the CDR3 reads TGTGCCAGCAGCTTTAGCGGGAGAAGGGTAGCCAAAAACATTCAGTACTTC. It codes for CASSFSGRRVAKNIQYF. The whole variable domain, remainder taken from reference TRBV5-4 and TRBJ2-4, is ETGVTQSPTHLIKTRGQQVTLRCSSQSGHNTVSWYQQALGQGPQFIFQYYREEENGRGNFPPRFSGLQFPNYSSELNVNALELDDSALYLCASSFSGRRVAKNIQYFGAGTRLSVL.